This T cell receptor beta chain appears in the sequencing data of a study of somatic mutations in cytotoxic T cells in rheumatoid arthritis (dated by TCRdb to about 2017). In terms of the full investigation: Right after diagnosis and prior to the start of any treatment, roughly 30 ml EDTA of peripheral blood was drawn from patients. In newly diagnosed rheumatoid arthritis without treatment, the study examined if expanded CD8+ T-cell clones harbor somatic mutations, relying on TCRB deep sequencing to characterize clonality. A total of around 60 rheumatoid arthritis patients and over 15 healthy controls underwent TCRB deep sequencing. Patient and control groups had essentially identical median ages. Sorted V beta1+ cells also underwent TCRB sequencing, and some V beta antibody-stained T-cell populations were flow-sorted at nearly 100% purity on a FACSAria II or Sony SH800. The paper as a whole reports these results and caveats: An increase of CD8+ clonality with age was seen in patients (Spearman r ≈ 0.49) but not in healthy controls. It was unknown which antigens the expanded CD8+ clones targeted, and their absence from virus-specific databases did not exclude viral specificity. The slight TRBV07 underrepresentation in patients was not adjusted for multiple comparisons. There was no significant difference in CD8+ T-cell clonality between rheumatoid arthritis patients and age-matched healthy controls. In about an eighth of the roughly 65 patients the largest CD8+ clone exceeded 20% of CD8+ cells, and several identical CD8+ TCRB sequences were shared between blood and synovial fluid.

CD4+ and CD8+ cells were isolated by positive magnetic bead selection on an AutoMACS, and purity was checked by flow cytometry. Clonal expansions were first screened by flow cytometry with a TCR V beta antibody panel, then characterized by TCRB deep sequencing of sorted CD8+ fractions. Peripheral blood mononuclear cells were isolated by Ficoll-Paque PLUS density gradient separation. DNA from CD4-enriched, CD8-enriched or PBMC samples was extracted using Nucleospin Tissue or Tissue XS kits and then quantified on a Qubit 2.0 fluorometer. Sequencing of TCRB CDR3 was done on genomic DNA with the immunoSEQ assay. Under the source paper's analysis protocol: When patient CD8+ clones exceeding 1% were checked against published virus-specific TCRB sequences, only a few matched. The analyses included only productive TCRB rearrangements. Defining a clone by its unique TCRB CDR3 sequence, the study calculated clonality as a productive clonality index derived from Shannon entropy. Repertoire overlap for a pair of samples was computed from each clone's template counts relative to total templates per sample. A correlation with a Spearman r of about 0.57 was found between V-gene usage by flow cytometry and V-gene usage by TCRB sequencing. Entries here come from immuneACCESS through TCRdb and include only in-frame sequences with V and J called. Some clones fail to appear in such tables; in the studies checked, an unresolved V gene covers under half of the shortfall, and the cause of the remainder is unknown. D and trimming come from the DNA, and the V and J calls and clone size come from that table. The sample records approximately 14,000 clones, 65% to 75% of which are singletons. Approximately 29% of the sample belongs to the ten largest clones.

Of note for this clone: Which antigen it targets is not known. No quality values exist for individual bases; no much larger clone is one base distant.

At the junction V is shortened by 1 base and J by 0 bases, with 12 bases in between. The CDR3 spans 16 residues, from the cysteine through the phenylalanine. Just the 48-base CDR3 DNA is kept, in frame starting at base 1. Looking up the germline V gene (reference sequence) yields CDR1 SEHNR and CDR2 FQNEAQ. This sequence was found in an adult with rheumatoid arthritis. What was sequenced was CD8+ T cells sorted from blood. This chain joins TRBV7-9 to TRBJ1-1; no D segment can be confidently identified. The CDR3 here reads CASSLVTRSLNTEAFF. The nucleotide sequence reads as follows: TGTGCCAGCAGCTTAGTGACGAGAAGTTTGAACACTGAAGCTTTCTTT.